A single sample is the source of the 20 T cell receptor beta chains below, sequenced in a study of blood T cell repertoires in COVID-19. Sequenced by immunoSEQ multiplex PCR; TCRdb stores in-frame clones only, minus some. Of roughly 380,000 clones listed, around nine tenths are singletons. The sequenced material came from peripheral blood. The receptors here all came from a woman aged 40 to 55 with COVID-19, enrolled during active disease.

The CDR3 here is CASSIDRGLTEAFF. The CDR3 DNA follows: TGCGCCAGCAGCATTGACAGGGGGCTTACTGAAGCTTTCTTT. The V call is TRBV5-1, the J call TRBJ1-1, with TRBD1 matching 10 bases. CDR3 length: 14 amino acids. The ends lost 4 bases at V and 5 bases at J; junction bases unmatched: 5. Germline V gives CDR1 SGHRS, CDR2 YFSETQ.

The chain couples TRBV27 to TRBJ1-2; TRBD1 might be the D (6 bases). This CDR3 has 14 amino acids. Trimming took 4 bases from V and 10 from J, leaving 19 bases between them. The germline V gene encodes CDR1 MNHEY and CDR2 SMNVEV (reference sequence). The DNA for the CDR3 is TGTGCCAGCAGTTCAGGGGCCTCCTTCTATCACTACACCTTC. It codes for CASSSGASFYHYTF.

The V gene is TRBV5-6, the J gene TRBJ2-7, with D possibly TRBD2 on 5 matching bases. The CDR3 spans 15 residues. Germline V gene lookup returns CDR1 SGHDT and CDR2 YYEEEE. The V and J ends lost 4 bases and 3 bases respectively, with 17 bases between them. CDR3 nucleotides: TGTGCCAGCAGCGCCACCTCCGGGATGTACTACGAGCAGTACTTC. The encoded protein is CASSATSGMYYEQYF. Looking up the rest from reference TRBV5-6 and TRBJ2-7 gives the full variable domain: DAGVTQSPTHLIKTRGQQVTLRCSPKSGHDTVSWYQQALGQGPQFIFQYYEEEERQRGNFPDRFSGHQFPNYSSELNVNALLLGDSALYLCASSATSGMYYEQYFGPGTRLTVT.

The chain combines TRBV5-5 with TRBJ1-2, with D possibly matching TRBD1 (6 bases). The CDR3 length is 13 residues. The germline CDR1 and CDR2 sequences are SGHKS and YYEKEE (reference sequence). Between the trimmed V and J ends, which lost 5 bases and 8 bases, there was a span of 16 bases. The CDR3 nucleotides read TGTGCCAGCAGACCTACGGACAGTCACGGCTACACCTTC. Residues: CASRPTDSHGYTF.

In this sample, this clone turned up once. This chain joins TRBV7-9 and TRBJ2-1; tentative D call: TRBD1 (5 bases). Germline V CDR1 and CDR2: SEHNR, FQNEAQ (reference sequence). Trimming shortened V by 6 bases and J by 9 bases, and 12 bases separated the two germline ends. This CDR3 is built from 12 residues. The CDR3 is CASSSQGPEQFF. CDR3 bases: TGTGCCAGCAGTTCTCAGGGCCCTGAGCAGTTCTTC.

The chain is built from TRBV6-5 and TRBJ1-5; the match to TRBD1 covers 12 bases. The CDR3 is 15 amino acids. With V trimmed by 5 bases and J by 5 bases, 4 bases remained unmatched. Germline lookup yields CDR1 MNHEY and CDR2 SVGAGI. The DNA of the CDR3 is TGTGCCAGCAGTCGGGACAGGGGGCTGGATCAGCCCCAGCATTTT. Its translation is CASSRDRGLDQPQHF.

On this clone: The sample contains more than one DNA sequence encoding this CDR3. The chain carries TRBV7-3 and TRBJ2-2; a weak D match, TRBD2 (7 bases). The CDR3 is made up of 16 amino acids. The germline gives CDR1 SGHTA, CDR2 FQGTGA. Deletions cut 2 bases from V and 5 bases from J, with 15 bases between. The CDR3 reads CASSLRAGASTGELFF. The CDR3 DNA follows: TGTGCCAGCAGCTTACGGGCGGGGGCGTCGACCGGGGAGCTGTTTTTT.

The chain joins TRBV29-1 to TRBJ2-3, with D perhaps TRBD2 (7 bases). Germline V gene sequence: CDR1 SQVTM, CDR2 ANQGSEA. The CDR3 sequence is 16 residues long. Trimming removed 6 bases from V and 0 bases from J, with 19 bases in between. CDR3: CSVGRGAGQSTDTQYF. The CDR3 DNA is TGCAGCGTGGGACGGGGGGCAGGGCAGAGCACAGATACGCAGTATTTT.

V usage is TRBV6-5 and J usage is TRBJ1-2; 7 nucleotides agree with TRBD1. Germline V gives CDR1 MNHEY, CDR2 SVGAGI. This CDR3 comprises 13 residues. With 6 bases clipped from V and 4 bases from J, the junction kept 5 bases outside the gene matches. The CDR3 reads CASSDREAYGYTF. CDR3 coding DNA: TGTGCCAGCAGCGACAGGGAGGCCTATGGCTACACCTTC.

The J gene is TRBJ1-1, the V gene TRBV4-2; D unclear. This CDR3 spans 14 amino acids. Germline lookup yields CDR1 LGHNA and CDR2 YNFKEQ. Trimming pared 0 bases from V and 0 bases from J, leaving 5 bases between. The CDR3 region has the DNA TGTGCCAGCAGCCAAGAGAGGGTGAACACTGAAGCTTTCTTT. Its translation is CASSQERVNTEAFF.

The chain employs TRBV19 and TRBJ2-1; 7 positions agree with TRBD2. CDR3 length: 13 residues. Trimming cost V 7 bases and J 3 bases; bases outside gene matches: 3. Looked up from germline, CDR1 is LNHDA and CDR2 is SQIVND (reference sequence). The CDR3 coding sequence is TGTGCCAGTAACAGCGGGATCTACAATGAGCAGTTCTTC. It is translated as CASNSGIYNEQFF. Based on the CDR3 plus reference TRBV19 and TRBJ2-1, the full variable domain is DGGITQSPKYLFRKEGQNVTLSCEQNLNHDAMYWYRQDPGQGLRLIYYSQIVNDFQKGDIAEGYSVSREKKESFPLTVTSAQKNPTAFYLCASNSGIYNEQFFGPGTRLTVL.

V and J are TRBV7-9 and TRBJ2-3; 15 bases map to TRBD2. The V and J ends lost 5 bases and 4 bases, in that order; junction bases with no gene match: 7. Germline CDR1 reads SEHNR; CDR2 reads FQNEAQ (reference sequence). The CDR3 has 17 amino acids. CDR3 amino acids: CASSPGLAGGAADTQYF. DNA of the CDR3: TGTGCCAGCAGCCCGGGACTAGCGGGAGGAGCCGCAGATACGCAGTATTTT.

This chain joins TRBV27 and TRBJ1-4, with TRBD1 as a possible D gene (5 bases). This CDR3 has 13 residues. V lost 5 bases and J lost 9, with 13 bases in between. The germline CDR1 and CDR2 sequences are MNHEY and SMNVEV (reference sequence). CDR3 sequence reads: CASSRGGSQKLFF. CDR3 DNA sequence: TGTGCCAGCAGTCGGGGGGGGTCCCAAAAACTGTTTTTT.

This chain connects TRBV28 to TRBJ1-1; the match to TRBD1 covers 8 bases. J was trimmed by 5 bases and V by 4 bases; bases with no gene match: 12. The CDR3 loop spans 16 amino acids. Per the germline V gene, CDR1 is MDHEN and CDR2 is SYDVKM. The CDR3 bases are TGTGCCAGCAGTTACGAGCTCAGGGGGCGCGGTACTGAAGCTTTCTTT. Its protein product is CASSYELRGRGTEAFF.

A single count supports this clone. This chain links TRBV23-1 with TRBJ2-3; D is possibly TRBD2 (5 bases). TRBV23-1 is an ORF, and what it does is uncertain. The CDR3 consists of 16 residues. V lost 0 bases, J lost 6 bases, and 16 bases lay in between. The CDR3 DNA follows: TGCGCCAGCAGTCAATCGAGGCCCCCGCGGAGGGATACGCAGTATTTT. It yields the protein CASSQSRPPRRDTQYF.

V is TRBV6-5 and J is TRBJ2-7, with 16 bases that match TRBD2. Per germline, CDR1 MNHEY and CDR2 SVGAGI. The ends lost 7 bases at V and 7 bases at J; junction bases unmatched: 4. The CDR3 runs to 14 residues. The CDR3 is CASTLGLAGGEQYF. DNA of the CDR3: TGTGCCAGCACCCTGGGACTAGCGGGAGGGGAGCAGTACTTC.

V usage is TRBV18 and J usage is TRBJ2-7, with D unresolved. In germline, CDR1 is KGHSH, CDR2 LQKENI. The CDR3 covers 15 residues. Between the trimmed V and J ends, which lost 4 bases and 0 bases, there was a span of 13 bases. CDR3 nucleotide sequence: TGTGCCAGCTCACTCGACCAGGTGAGCTCCTACGAGCAGTACTTC. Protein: CASSLDQVSSYEQYF.

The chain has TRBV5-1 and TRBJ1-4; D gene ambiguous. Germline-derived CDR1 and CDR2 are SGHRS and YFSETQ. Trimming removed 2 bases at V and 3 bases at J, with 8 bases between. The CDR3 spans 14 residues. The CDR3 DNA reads TGCGCCAGCAGCTTAGGCGGGGCTAATGAAAAACTGTTTTTT. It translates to CASSLGGANEKLFF.

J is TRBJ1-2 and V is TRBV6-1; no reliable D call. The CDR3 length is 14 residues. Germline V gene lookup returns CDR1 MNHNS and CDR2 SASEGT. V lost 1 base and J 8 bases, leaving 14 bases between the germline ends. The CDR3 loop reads CASSEENQVLGYTF. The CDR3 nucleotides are TGTGCCAGCAGTGAAGAGAACCAGGTATTAGGCTACACCTTC.

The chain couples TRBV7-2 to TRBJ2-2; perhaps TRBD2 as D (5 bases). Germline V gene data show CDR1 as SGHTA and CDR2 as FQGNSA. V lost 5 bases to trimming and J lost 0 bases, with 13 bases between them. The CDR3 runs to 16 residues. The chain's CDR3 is CASSPLAGTNTGELFF. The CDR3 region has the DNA TGTGCCAGCAGCCCCTTGGCGGGTACGAACACCGGGGAGCTGTTTTTT.